This T cell receptor (beta chain) was sequenced for a study of STAT5B mutations in CD4+ large granular lymphocyte leukemia. On the study more broadly: Among healthy donors, a particular HLA allele went with more CDR3 'QG' motifs. Study-wide findings and caveats: Less than 30% of private leukemic clonotypes occurred rarely in other patients' non-leukemic repertoires. 8/27 top patient clones versus 2/35 control clones were TRBV06-family.

Assay used: immunoSEQ multiplex PCR; TCRdb lists only in-frame clones, some missing. The table records 25,000 to 35,000 clones, approximately 91% of them present only once. V gave up 7 bases and J gave up 3 bases, with 10 bases separating them. CDR3 size: 13 residues. Looked up from germline, CDR1 is SNHLY and CDR2 is FYNNEI. Remarks on this clone: Its antigen is unidentified.

The receptor's source is a human donor in good health. What was sequenced was CD4+ T cells from blood buffy coats. The V call is TRBV2, the J call TRBJ2-4; perhaps TRBD1 as D (6 bases). Here the CDR3 DNA reads TGTGCCAGCACAGGGGTAGTCAAAAACATTCAGTACTTC. As protein: CASTGVVKNIQYF.